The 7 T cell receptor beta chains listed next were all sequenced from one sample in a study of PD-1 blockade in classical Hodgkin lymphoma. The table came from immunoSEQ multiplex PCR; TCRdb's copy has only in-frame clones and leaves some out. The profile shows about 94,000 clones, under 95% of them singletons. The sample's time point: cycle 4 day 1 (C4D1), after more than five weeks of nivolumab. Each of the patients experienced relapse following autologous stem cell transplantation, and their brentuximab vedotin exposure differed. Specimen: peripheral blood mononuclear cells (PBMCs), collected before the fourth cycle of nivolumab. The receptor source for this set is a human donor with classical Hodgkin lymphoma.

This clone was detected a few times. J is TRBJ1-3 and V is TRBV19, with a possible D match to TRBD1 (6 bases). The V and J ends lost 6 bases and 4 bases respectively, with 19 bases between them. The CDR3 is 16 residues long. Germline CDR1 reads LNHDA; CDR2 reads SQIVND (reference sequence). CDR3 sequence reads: CASRPLPTGTGNTIYF. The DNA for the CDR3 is TGTGCCAGTAGACCCCTCCCGACAGGAACCGGAAACACCATATATTTT.

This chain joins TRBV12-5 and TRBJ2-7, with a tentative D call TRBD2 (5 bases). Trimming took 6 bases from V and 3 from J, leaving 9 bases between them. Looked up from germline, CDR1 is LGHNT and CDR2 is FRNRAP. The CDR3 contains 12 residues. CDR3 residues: CASGPAVYEQYF. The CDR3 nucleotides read TGTGCTAGTGGCCCAGCGGTCTACGAGCAGTACTTC.

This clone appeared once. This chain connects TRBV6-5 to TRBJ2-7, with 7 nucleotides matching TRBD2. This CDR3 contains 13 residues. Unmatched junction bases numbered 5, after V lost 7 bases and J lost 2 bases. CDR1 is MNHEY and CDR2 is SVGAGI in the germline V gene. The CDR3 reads CASIKSGTYEQYF. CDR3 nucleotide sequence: TGTGCCAGCATCAAAAGCGGGACCTACGAGCAGTACTTC.

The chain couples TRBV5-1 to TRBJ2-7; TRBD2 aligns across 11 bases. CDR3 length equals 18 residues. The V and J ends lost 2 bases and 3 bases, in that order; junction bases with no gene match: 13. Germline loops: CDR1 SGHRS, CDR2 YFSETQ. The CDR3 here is CASSFFSLAGGTHYEQYF. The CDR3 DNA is TGCGCCAGCAGCTTTTTCTCGCTAGCGGGAGGTACGCACTACGAGCAGTACTTC.

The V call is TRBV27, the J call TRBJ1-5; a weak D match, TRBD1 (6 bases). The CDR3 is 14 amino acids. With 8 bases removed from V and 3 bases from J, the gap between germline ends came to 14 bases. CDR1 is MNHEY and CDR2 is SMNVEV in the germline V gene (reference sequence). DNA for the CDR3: TGTGCCAGCGGGATGAACAGGGTCAATCAGCCCCAGCATTTT. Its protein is CASGMNRVNQPQHF.

CDR3 bases: TGTGCCACCAACTCCGGGACAGCCCCAGGGGAGCTGTTTTTT. Encoded protein: CATNSGTAPGELFF. The chain employs TRBV10-3 and TRBJ2-2; 7 bases are shared with TRBD1. Germline V gives CDR1 ENHRY, CDR2 SYGVKD. The CDR3 is 14 residues long. Losses at the gene ends were 10 bases for V and 8 bases for J; bases not matched to a gene: 13.

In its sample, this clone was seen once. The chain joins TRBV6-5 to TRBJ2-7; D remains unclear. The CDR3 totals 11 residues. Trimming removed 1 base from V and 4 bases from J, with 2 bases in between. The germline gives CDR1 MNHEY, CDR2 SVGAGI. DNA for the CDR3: TGTGCCAGCAGTTACTTATACGAGCAGTACTTC. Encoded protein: CASSYLYEQYF.